This T cell receptor beta chain derives from a study of blood T cell repertoires in COVID-19. Study details: T cells, B-cell-depleted T cells, or PBMCs supplied cDNA or gDNA.

Study processing details: Amplification with reference gene primers provided the estimates of nucleated cell counts. Clones were read by immunoSEQ multiplex PCR, and TCRdb kept only the in-frame ones, dropping some. V, J and clone size are taken as reported in that table, and D and trimming were inferred from the DNA itself. Of approximately 96,000 clones listed, roughly 90% were seen once; the top ten hold around 3.9%. Germline V gene sequence: CDR1 SGHAT, CDR2 FQNNGV. The CDR3 covers 15 residues. With 2 bases clipped from V and 6 bases from J, the junction kept 5 bases outside the gene matches. This TCR was recovered from a human donor with COVID-19, enrolled during active disease. The donor label of this sample is uncertain. The sequencing input was peripheral blood. The chain carries TRBV11-2 and TRBJ2-1; the match to TRBD2 covers 9 bases. The CDR3 spells CASSLSAGGFNEQFF. In DNA form, the CDR3 reads TGTGCCAGCAGCTTATCGGCGGGAGGGTTCAATGAGCAGTTCTTC.